The T cell receptor (beta chain) described here comes from a study of tumor-infiltrating lymphocytes in localized non-small cell lung cancer. Profiling relied on immunoSEQ multiplex PCR, and the TCRdb table lists in-frame clones only, not all of them. This repertoire shows 20,000 to 25,000 clones, under 75% found once; its top ten account for under 6.5%. General study findings and limits: Different pieces of the same tissue were used for each assay.

This clone occurred once. As yet, its antigen is unknown. The germline V gene encodes CDR1 SGHRS and CDR2 YFSETQ. The V end lost 4 bases, the J end lost 5 bases, and 12 bases lay between the germline ends. This CDR3 has 13 residues. The receptor's source is a human donor with non-small cell lung cancer. The sample taken for sequencing was lung tumor tissue. This chain joins TRBV5-1 and TRBJ1-2, with a tentative D call TRBD1 (5 bases). The CDR3 sequence: CASSGGGQYGYTF. CDR3 nucleotide sequence: TGCGCCAGCAGCGGGGGGGGTCAGTATGGCTACACCTTC.